The present T cell receptor beta chain was sequenced within a study of shared clonotypes between healthy human individuals. In the study overall: There were three CD4 naive, three CD4 memory, two CD8 naive and one CD8 memory plates per donor.

Germline CDR1 SQVTM, CDR2 ANQGSEA. This CDR3 contains 14 residues. V lost 6 bases, J lost 2 bases, and 17 bases lay in between. Authors' analysis steps: For the immunoSEQ data, sequences were junction-only without quality scores, so filtering differed. Profiling relied on immunoSEQ multiplex PCR, and the TCRdb table lists in-frame clones only, not all of them. V and J calls plus clone size are reproduced from that table; the DNA served to infer D and trimming. The table lists about 2.2 million clones, 80% to 95% of them singletons, with around 1.7% in the top ten. Naive CD8 cells, CD45RO-negative and positively selected for CCR7, excluded terminally differentiated effector memory CD45RA+ cells. Overall study results and limits: The study found lower generation probabilities in non-shared clonotypes than in those shared by all four donors.

As regards this clone: What it recognizes is unknown.

The V gene is TRBV29-1, the J gene TRBJ2-7, with D perhaps TRBD1 (5 bases). The receptor was isolated from a man younger than 35 in good health. Some clones in this sample may be carry-over from other donors' samples. Sequenced sample: naive CD8+ T cells from PBMCs. CDR3 residues: CSVLSGSGTYEQYF. Here the CDR3 DNA reads TGCAGCGTGCTATCGGGCTCAGGGACCTACGAGCAGTACTTC.